The next 24 T cell receptor beta chains were all read from a single sample in a study of T cells in Graves' hyperthyroidism and ophthalmopathy. The investigators amplified TCR beta CDR3 regions from RNA transcripts. First-round RT-PCR with HTBI primers amplified the TCR CDR3 region. TCRdb passed the multiplex PCR reads through MiXCR, listing each CDR3 protein once. The sample records some 200,000 distinct CDR3 sequences, 17% being singletons. Sequenced: blood. These receptors all stem from a man aged 50 to 59 with Graves' hyperthyroidism.

The table lists this clonotype with many counts. CDR3 amino acids: CASHRTGGTDTQYF. The CDR3 DNA reads TGTGCCAGCCACCGAACAGGGGGGACAGATACGCAGTATTTT. The gene calls are TRBV28 and TRBJ2-3, with TRBD1 matching over 8 bases. CDR1 MDHEN and CDR2 SYDVKM come from the germline V gene. Trimming took 8 bases from V and 3 from J; bases not matched to a gene: 7. CDR3 length equals 14 residues.

J is TRBJ1-5 and V is TRBV19; possible D gene TRBD1, 5 bases. The germline V gene has CDR1 LNHDA and CDR2 SQIVND (reference sequence). The V gene lost 8 bases and the J gene lost 6 bases, with 14 bases spanning the gap. The CDR3 covers 13 residues. CDR3: CASQRGYGQPQHF. The CDR3 DNA follows: TGTGCCAGTCAAAGGGGTTACGGTCAGCCCCAGCATTTT.

The rearrangement uses TRBV29-1 and TRBJ1-1, with D perhaps TRBD1 (6 bases). V was pared by 2 bases and J by 1 base, with 14 bases between. From germline, CDR1 is SQVTM and CDR2 ANQGSEA. The CDR3 is 15 amino acids. This CDR3 is CSVESAGATNTEAFF. The DNA for the CDR3 is TGCAGCGTTGAATCGGCAGGGGCGACGAACACTGAAGCTTTCTTT.

This clonotype was counted at least ten times. The rearrangement uses TRBV5-1 and TRBJ2-7; 7 positions match TRBD2. The CDR3 has 14 residues. Germline assignment: CDR1 SGHRS and CDR2 YFSETQ. V gave up 3 bases and J gave up 0 bases; unmatched junction bases: 3. The CDR3 spells CASSSSSGSYEQYF. The CDR3 DNA reads TGCGCCAGCAGCTCCTCTAGCGGCTCCTACGAGCAGTACTTC.

This clonotype was seen at least ten times. CDR3 nucleotide sequence: TGTGCCAGCAGTGCCTACAGGGGTGTTTTGAAGAACACCGGGGAGCTGTTTTTT. This encodes CASSAYRGVLKNTGELFF. This chain uses TRBV6-1 with TRBJ2-2, with 7 bases fitting TRBD1. The CDR3 is 18 residues long. V lost 4 bases to trimming and J lost 1 base; unmatched junction nucleotides: 12. CDR1 and CDR2 (germline): MNHNS, SASEGT.

There are a few counts of this clonotype. This may be a read error: a much more frequent sequence differs by one nucleotide. The genes are TRBV27 and TRBJ1-2, with 8 nucleotides matching TRBD1. CDR1 is MNHEY and CDR2 is SMNVEV in the germline V gene (reference sequence). J lost 3 bases, V lost 6 bases, and 0 bases had no gene match. CDR3 length: 12 amino acids. CDR3 loop: CASRTGDYGYTF. DNA for the CDR3: TGTGCCAGCAGGACAGGGGACTATGGCTACACCTTC.

This chain uses TRBV3-1 with TRBJ2-7; D gene ambiguous. Trimming left V 1 base short and J 1 base short, with 11 bases between. CDR3 size: 15 residues. Germline V lookup: CDR1 LGHDT, CDR2 YNNKEL (reference sequence). The CDR3 loop is CASSQGVGRSYEQYF. DNA of the CDR3: TGTGCCAGCAGCCAAGGAGTAGGACGATCCTACGAGCAGTACTTC.

The rearrangement joins TRBV2 to TRBJ1-4; D is uncertain. Germline V gene sequence: CDR1 SNHLY, CDR2 FYNNEI. The CDR3 contains 15 residues. The germline V and J ends were trimmed by 5 bases and 0 bases, with 10 bases remaining between them. The CDR3 DNA reads TGTGCCAGCAGTAAGGACGTTGCAACTAATGAAAAACTGTTTTTT. Its protein is CASSKDVATNEKLFF.

This chain uses TRBV29-1 with TRBJ1-2; 7 bases line up with TRBD1. This CDR3 contains 13 residues. The germline gives CDR1 SQVTM, CDR2 ANQGSEA. Unmatched junction bases numbered 8, after V lost 5 bases and J lost 5 bases. The CDR3 region has the DNA TGCAGCGTTCGGCCGACAGGGACTTATGGCTACACCTTC. Translating it yields CSVRPTGTYGYTF.

V and J are TRBV11-3 and TRBJ1-2; the D gene is possibly TRBD1 (6 bases). With 6 bases removed from V and 4 bases from J, the gap between germline ends came to 9 bases. Germline CDR1 is SGHNT and CDR2 is YENEEA. CDR3 length equals 12 residues. The CDR3 sequence is CASSGRGYGYTF. The CDR3, as DNA: TGTGCCAGCAGTGGCAGGGGCTATGGCTACACCTTC.

V is TRBV2 and J is TRBJ1-3, with D tentatively TRBD1 (6 bases). Germline CDR1 SNHLY, CDR2 FYNNEI. V dropped 6 bases and J dropped 0 bases, with 9 bases sitting between them. The CDR3 spans 14 residues. CDR3 sequence: CASRTDSSGNTIYF. CDR3 coding DNA: TGTGCCAGCAGGACGGACAGCTCTGGAAACACCATATATTTT.

This clonotype turned up a few times. The chain joins TRBV12-3 or TRBV12-4 to TRBJ2-2; D is tentatively TRBD1 or TRBD2 (5 bases each). The CDR3 has 16 residues. The germline V and J ends were trimmed by 6 bases and 5 bases, with 19 bases remaining between them. The CDR3 spells CASSNPGRTSTGELFF. Written as DNA, the CDR3 is TGTGCCAGCAGCAACCCGGGACGGACATCTACCGGGGAGCTGTTTTTT.

The V gene is TRBV5-1, the J gene TRBJ2-1, with 11 bases identical to TRBD2. This CDR3 region has 16 residues. V shed 4 bases and J 7 bases; nucleotides not matched to a gene: 10. Germline CDR1 and CDR2: SGHRS and YFSETQ. The chain's CDR3 is CASSPLLAGEGNEQFF. Written as DNA, the CDR3 is TGCGCCAGCAGCCCACTACTAGCGGGAGAGGGTAATGAGCAGTTCTTC. Supplemented by reference TRBV5-1 and TRBJ2-1, the full variable domain reads KAGVTQTPRYLIKTRGQQVTLSCSPISGHRSVSWYQQTPGQGLQFLFEYFSETQRNKGNFPGRFSGRQFSNSRSEMNVSTLELGDSALYLCASSPLLAGEGNEQFFGPGTRLTVL.

The chain joins TRBV5-1 to TRBJ1-3, with 8 nucleotides matching TRBD1. J gave up 0 bases and V 6 bases, and 8 bases lay outside the gene matches. The CDR3 covers 16 residues. CDR1 and CDR2 (germline): SGHRS, YFSETQ. Written as DNA, the CDR3 is TGCGCCAGCACCTTTGGAGGGACAGGCTCTGGAAACACCATATATTTT. It is translated as CASTFGGTGSGNTIYF.

This clonotype was counted ten times or more. The rearrangement uses TRBV29-1 and TRBJ2-7; D gene ambiguous. Germline loops: CDR1 SQVTM, CDR2 ANQGSEA. V lost 4 bases and J 2 bases, leaving 9 bases between the germline ends. This CDR3 has 12 amino acids. CDR3 region: CSVVKQTYEQYF. DNA for the CDR3: TGCAGCGTTGTGAAGCAGACCTACGAGCAGTACTTC.

This clonotype showed up many times. This rearrangement joins TRBV7-9 to TRBJ2-1; 11 bases fit TRBD2. V dropped 6 bases and J dropped 5; count of bases not matched to a gene: 9. This CDR3 is 16 amino acids long. Germline CDR1 SEHNR, CDR2 FQNEAQ (reference sequence). The CDR3 protein is CASRPSSGRSNNEQFF. CDR3 in DNA: TGTGCCAGCAGGCCATCTAGCGGGAGGTCCAACAATGAGCAGTTCTTC.

The chain recombines TRBV19 with TRBJ2-2, with D perhaps TRBD1 (5 bases). The CDR3 totals 13 residues. The germline V gene has CDR1 LNHDA and CDR2 SQIVND (reference sequence). V gave up 3 bases and J gave up 4 bases, with 6 bases separating them. CDR3 nucleotides: TGTGCCAGTAGTATTAGGGGCACCGGGGAGCTGTTTTTT. Translation gives CASSIRGTGELFF. Together with reference TRBV19 and TRBJ2-2, the CDR3 gives the full variable domain: DGGITQSPKYLFRKEGQNVTLSCEQNLNHDAMYWYRQDPGQGLRLIYYSQIVNDFQKGDIAEGYSVSREKKESFPLTVTSAQKNPTAFYLCASSIRGTGELFFGEGSRLTVL.

The V call is TRBV13, the J call TRBJ1-4; no reliable D call. Germline CDR1 reads PRHDT; CDR2 reads FYEKMQ (reference sequence). This CDR3 has 12 amino acids. The germline V and J ends were trimmed by 5 bases and 9 bases, with 10 bases remaining between them. CDR3 DNA: TGTGCCAGCAGCCACGGATCCCAAAAACTGTTTTTT. This gives the protein CASSHGSQKLFF. The full variable domain, in which reference TRBV13 and TRBJ1-4 provide the parts outside the CDR3, is AAGVIQSPRHLIKEKRETATLKCYPIPRHDTVYWYQQGPGQDPQFLISFYEKMQSDKGSIPDRFSAQQFSDYHSELNMSSLELGDSALYFCASSHGSQKLFFGSGTQLSVL.

This clonotype was picked up many times. The chain combines TRBV27 with TRBJ1-4; no reliable D call. The CDR3 length is 17 residues. Germline V lookup: CDR1 MNHEY, CDR2 SMNVEV (reference sequence). With 5 bases removed from V and 4 bases from J, the gap between germline ends came to 20 bases. This CDR3 is CASSQLTWGMGNEKLFF. For the CDR3, the DNA is TGTGCCAGCAGTCAACTCACTTGGGGTATGGGTAATGAAAAACTGTTTTTT.

This clonotype was observed at least ten times. V is TRBV19 and J is TRBJ1-4; a weak D match, TRBD1 (6 bases). Germline V gene lookup returns CDR1 LNHDA and CDR2 SQIVND (reference sequence). The CDR3 loop spans 12 amino acids. The V end lost 3 bases, the J end lost 12 bases, and 11 bases lay between the germline ends. CDR3 sequence (DNA): TGTGCCAGTAGTATCTACGGGGGCGAACTGTTTTTT. Translation: CASSIYGGELFF.

This chain uses TRBV7-3 with TRBJ1-5, with TRBD1 matching 9 bases. V was clipped by 5 bases and J by 3 bases; unmatched bases: 8. Germline V gene lookup returns CDR1 SGHTA and CDR2 FQGTGA. The CDR3 is 16 residues long. The CDR3 protein is CASSHRTGALNQPQHF. Here the CDR3 DNA reads TGTGCCAGCAGCCATCGGACAGGGGCCCTCAATCAGCCCCAGCATTTT.

In this sample, this clonotype turned up a few times. The rearrangement links TRBV29-1 to TRBJ1-2; a weak D match, TRBD1 (5 bases). CDR1 SQVTM and CDR2 ANQGSEA come from the germline V gene. The germline V and J ends were trimmed by 3 bases and 0 bases, with 5 bases remaining between them. The CDR3 runs to 12 residues. CDR3 region: CSVETANYGYTF. CDR3 nucleotide sequence: TGCAGCGTTGAGACAGCTAACTATGGCTACACCTTC.

The rearrangement uses TRBV28 and TRBJ1-2; the D gene is possibly TRBD1 (5 bases). Trimming left V 3 bases short and J 7 bases short, with 9 bases between. Germline loops: CDR1 MDHEN, CDR2 SYDVKM. The CDR3 sequence is 12 residues long. The CDR3 protein is CASSLIGGGYTF. As DNA, the CDR3 is TGTGCCAGCAGTTTGATTGGGGGTGGCTACACCTTC.

This clonotype came up many times. The rearrangement joins TRBV28 to TRBJ2-3; no firm D call. Germline CDR1 is MDHEN and CDR2 is SYDVKM. The CDR3 runs to 14 residues. The ends were cut back, 1 base at V and 2 bases at J, with 7 bases in the middle. CDR3 region: CASSLLENTDTQYF. CDR3 DNA: TGTGCCAGCAGTTTATTGGAGAACACAGATACGCAGTATTTT.